The next 4 T cell receptor beta chains were all read from a single sample in a study of cytomegalovirus exposure and HLA in healthy donors. Use of 60 Vbeta and 13 Jbeta primers characterized the PCR. The assay was immunoSEQ multiplex PCR, and TCRdb's table has in-frame clones only and misses some. The data contain about 150,000 clones, 70% to 85% of them singletons. The material sequenced was PBMCs. The receptors were gathered from a man aged 25 to 40 in good health and CMV-seronegative.

The rearrangement uses TRBV6-6 and TRBJ2-7, with 9 positions matching TRBD1. The CDR3 has 15 residues. Losses at the gene ends were 4 bases for V and 2 bases for J; bases not matched to a gene: 6. Germline CDR1 and CDR2: MNHNY and SVGAGI (reference sequence). The DNA for the CDR3 is TGTGCCAGCAGTTCCCCGGGACAGGGAACCTACGAGCAGTACTTC. Protein sequence: CASSSPGQGTYEQYF.

Written as DNA, the CDR3 is TGCGCCAGCAGCCAAGAAGGGACAGGGGTTGGCTACACCTTC. Translating gives CASSQEGTGVGYTF. This chain connects TRBV4-3 to TRBJ1-2; 10 bases line up with TRBD1. This CDR3 is 14 amino acids long. The ends lost 0 bases at V and 7 bases at J; junction bases unmatched: 2. Germline V lookup: CDR1 LGHNA, CDR2 YSLEER.

This clone was seen only a few times. V gene TRBV6-1 combines with J gene TRBJ1-1; D not certain. Germline lookup yields CDR1 MNHNS and CDR2 SASEGT. V lost 9 bases to trimming and J lost 4 bases, with 9 bases between them. The CDR3 loop spans 11 amino acids. The CDR3 nucleotides are TGTGCCAGTACTAGACCCACTGAAGCTTTCTTT. Translating it yields CASTRPTEAFF.

Here the CDR3 DNA reads TGTGCCATCAGTGATGAGGCCCTCGAGCAGTACTTC. It codes for CAISDEALEQYF. The rearrangement links TRBV10-3 to TRBJ2-7; D not certain. Deletions cut 3 bases from V and 6 bases from J, with 9 bases between. Per the germline V gene, CDR1 is ENHRY and CDR2 is SYGVKD. This CDR3 is built from 12 residues.